This TCR beta chain was documented in a study of blood T cell repertoires in COVID-19. Repertoires were generated with immunoSEQ multiplex PCR, while TCRdb's copy carries only in-frame clones and drops some. The top ten hold approximately 5.7% of the sample, which has roughly 32,000 clones, just over 85% seen once. This clone is a singleton in its sample. The CDR3 has 16 amino acids. The V gene lost 3 bases and the J gene lost 0 bases, with 15 bases spanning the gap. Germline V gives CDR1 DFQATT, CDR2 SNEGSKA (reference sequence). The sequence derives from a woman aged 80 or older with active or convalescent COVID-19. The sample was peripheral blood. This chain joins TRBV20-1 and TRBJ2-1; D is possibly TRBD2 (7 bases). This CDR3 is CSASTVGGPSYNEQFF. CDR3 nucleotide sequence: TGCAGTGCTAGTACTGTGGGGGGGCCCTCCTACAATGAGCAGTTCTTC.